The 30 T cell receptor beta chains below all came from one sample that was sequenced in a study of shared clonotypes between healthy human individuals. Using immunoSEQ multiplex PCR, the repertoire was profiled, and TCRdb retains in-frame clones only, with some absent. The table includes about 2.1 million clones, over 85% detected once. Naivety among CD8 cells was defined by CD45RO negativity and positive CCR7 selection, thereby excluding terminally differentiated effector memory CD45RA+ cells. The sample comprised naive CD8+ T cells from PBMCs. The receptors stem from a man aged 18 to 30 in good health. Some clones in this sample may be carry-over from other donors' samples.

This clone has just one count. The chain has TRBV27 and TRBJ2-4, with 8 bases aligning to TRBD2. This CDR3 has 14 amino acids. Germline V gene sequence: CDR1 MNHEY, CDR2 SMNVEV (reference sequence). V dropped 6 bases and J dropped 8; count of bases not matched to a gene: 9. For the CDR3, the DNA is TGTGCCAGCAGGGGAGCGGGAGCGGTTGACATTCAGTACTTC. Amino acids: CASRGAGAVDIQYF.

J is TRBJ2-1 and V is TRBV28; 9 bases fit TRBD1. V was clipped by 5 bases and J by 1 base; unmatched bases: 6. Germline CDR1 and CDR2: MDHEN and SYDVKM. This CDR3 contains 16 residues. DNA for the CDR3: TGTGCCAGCAGTACCACAGGGGGCGCGTCCTACAATGAGCAGTTCTTC. Its protein is CASSTTGGASYNEQFF.

This chain links TRBV6-6 with TRBJ1-2, with D possibly matching TRBD1 (6 bases). CDR3 size: 13 residues. CDR1 is MNHNY, CDR2 SVGAGI, per germline (reference sequence). Between the trimmed V and J ends, which lost 6 bases and 9 bases, there was a span of 17 bases. The CDR3 sequence is CASRERGLESYTF. The CDR3 region has the DNA TGTGCCAGCAGGGAACGGGGGCTCGAGAGCTACACCTTC.

The chain carries TRBV19 and TRBJ2-2; D is unresolved. The germline V gene encodes CDR1 LNHDA and CDR2 SQIVND (reference sequence). Trimming left V 1 base short and J 3 bases short, with 9 bases between. The CDR3 extends over 15 amino acids. In nucleotides, the CDR3 is TGTGCCAGTAGTATAGCTGGCAGAGACACCGGGGAGCTGTTTTTT. This encodes CASSIAGRDTGELFF. Based on the CDR3 plus reference TRBV19 and TRBJ2-2, the full variable domain is DGGITQSPKYLFRKEGQNVTLSCEQNLNHDAMYWYRQDPGQGLRLIYYSQIVNDFQKGDIAEGYSVSREKKESFPLTVTSAQKNPTAFYLCASSIAGRDTGELFFGEGSRLTVL.

V and J are TRBV6-1 and TRBJ1-2; the D gene is possibly TRBD1 (6 bases). This CDR3 has 15 residues. V was pared by 6 bases and J by 1 base, with 15 bases between. Germline CDR1 MNHNS, CDR2 SASEGT. CDR3 coding DNA: TGTGCCAGCAGCCCTACCAGGGGCAGTAACTATGGCTACACCTTC. Translation: CASSPTRGSNYGYTF.

The chain employs TRBV7-9 and TRBJ2-7; D remains ambiguous. The CDR3 spans 15 residues. Germline CDR1 reads SEHNR; CDR2 reads FQNEAQ (reference sequence). V shed 0 bases and J shed 0 bases, with 9 bases lying between them. The CDR3 reads CASSLASLPSYEQYF. The CDR3 DNA reads as TGTGCCAGCAGCTTAGCTTCACTACCCTCCTACGAGCAGTACTTC.

The genes are TRBV10-1 and TRBJ2-7; the match to TRBD2 covers 15 bases. This CDR3 has 18 residues. The germline gives CDR1 WNHNN, CDR2 SYGVQD (reference sequence). J was trimmed by 2 bases and V by 3 bases; bases with no gene match: 8. The CDR3 here is CASSDGGTSGRRTYEQYF. The CDR3, as DNA: TGCGCCAGCAGTGACGGGGGGACTAGCGGGAGGAGGACCTACGAGCAGTACTTC.

In this sample, this clone turned up once. The chain joins TRBV6-1 to TRBJ2-7; 7 bases match TRBD2. CDR1 is MNHNS and CDR2 is SASEGT in the germline V gene. The CDR3 loop spans 13 amino acids. Losses at the gene ends were 6 bases for V and 6 bases for J; bases not matched to a gene: 8. CDR3 region: CASRRRENGEQYF. As DNA, the CDR3 is TGTGCCAGCAGGAGGCGGGAGAATGGCGAGCAGTACTTC.

This sequence joins TRBV18 and TRBJ1-3; unclear D gene. With 0 bases removed from V and 4 bases from J, the gap between germline ends came to 19 bases. CDR1 and CDR2 (germline): KGHSH, LQKENI. The CDR3 has 18 amino acids. The CDR3 is CASSPPGGRAPGGNTIYF. In nucleotides, the CDR3 is TGTGCCAGCTCACCACCAGGCGGAAGGGCGCCGGGAGGAAACACCATATATTTT.

The chain recombines TRBV11-2 with TRBJ1-1; D not resolved. From germline, CDR1 is SGHAT and CDR2 FQNNGV. The CDR3 runs 12 residues. V dropped 5 bases and J dropped 5 bases, with 9 bases sitting between them. CDR3 DNA: TGTGCCAGCAGCCTCTTTGGGACTGAAGCTTTCTTT. It is translated as CASSLFGTEAFF.

V and J are TRBV28 and TRBJ1-3; unclear D gene. With 8 bases removed from V and 6 bases from J, the gap between germline ends came to 8 bases. CDR1 is MDHEN and CDR2 is SYDVKM in the germline V gene. This CDR3 spans 11 amino acids. This CDR3 is CASRRENTIYF. CDR3 nucleotides: TGTGCCAGCCGGAGGGAAAACACCATATATTTT.

The chain has TRBV7-3 and TRBJ2-1; TRBD2 matches 10 bases. The CDR3 runs to 15 residues. CDR1 and CDR2 from the germline V gene are SGHTA and FQGTGA. The junction had 11 bases not matched to a gene; V was cut back by 8 bases and J by 7 bases. The CDR3 sequence is CASSGHSGRSNEQFF. CDR3 DNA sequence: TGTGCCAGCTCAGGACATAGCGGGAGGAGTAATGAGCAGTTCTTC.

This chain links TRBV5-4 with TRBJ1-2, with D perhaps TRBD1 (6 bases). CDR3 length: 15 residues. V lost 5 bases, J lost 2 bases, and 16 bases lay in between. The germline V gene has CDR1 SGHNT and CDR2 YYREEE (reference sequence). In nucleotides, the CDR3 is TGTGCCAGCAGTCGTGACAGGAATTTAAACTATGGCTACACCTTC. This gives the protein CASSRDRNLNYGYTF.

The J gene is TRBJ2-7, the V gene TRBV4-1; a possible D gene is TRBD2 (6 bases). Trimming took off 0 bases at V and 2 bases at J, with 14 bases between the two ends. This CDR3 contains 16 residues. CDR1 MGHRA and CDR2 YSYEKL come from the germline V gene. This CDR3 is CASSQDHPEGAYEQYF. The CDR3 DNA is TGCGCCAGCAGCCAAGATCATCCGGAGGGTGCCTACGAGCAGTACTTC.

V and J are TRBV9 and TRBJ2-7, with D possibly called TRBD1 or TRBD2 (5 bases each). Trimming shortened V by 3 bases and J by 3 bases, and 19 bases separated the two germline ends. CDR3 size: 16 residues. CDR1 and CDR2 (germline): SGDLS, YYNGEE. CDR3 DNA: TGTGCCAGCAGCGAACGAGGGGTTAGCCCACTCTACGAGCAGTACTTC. As protein: CASSERGVSPLYEQYF.

This rearrangement joins TRBV27 to TRBJ2-2; 7 nucleotides agree with TRBD2. Germline V CDR1 and CDR2: MNHEY, SMNVEV (reference sequence). V lost 4 bases to trimming and J lost 6 bases; unmatched junction nucleotides: 5. The length of the CDR3 is 14 residues. Here the CDR3 DNA reads TGTGCCAGCAGTTATGGGGGAGGGCCCGGGGAGCTGTTTTTT. Translated: CASSYGGGPGELFF.

The CDR3 sequence: CASSPTGGWQETQYF. The DNA for the CDR3 is TGCGCCAGCAGCCCCACGGGGGGGTGGCAAGAGACCCAGTACTTC. The chain links TRBV5-1 to TRBJ2-5; TRBD2 aligns across 8 bases. Trimming at V came to 4 bases and at J to 2 bases, leaving 7 bases not matched to a gene. Germline V CDR1 and CDR2: SGHRS, YFSETQ. The CDR3 has 15 residues.

CDR3 residues: CASSTRQGEKNIQYF. CDR3 nucleotides: TGCGCCAGCAGCACCCGACAGGGGGAAAAAAACATTCAGTACTTC. The chain recombines TRBV4-1 with TRBJ2-4, with TRBD1 identical over 9 bases. This CDR3 region has 15 residues. J was trimmed by 4 bases and V by 5 bases; bases with no gene match: 6. The germline gives CDR1 MGHRA, CDR2 YSYEKL.

As concerns this clone: Different DNA sequences within this sample yield the same CDR3. DNA of the CDR3: TGTGCCAGCAGCCCGCGGACAGGGCTCGCCTACGAGCAGTACTTC. It codes for CASSPRTGLAYEQYF. The chain uses TRBV7-9 and TRBJ2-7; TRBD1 agrees at 8 bases. The CDR3 has 15 amino acids. The trim removed 5 bases at V and 2 bases at J, leaving 8 bases unmatched. Germline V gene lookup returns CDR1 SEHNR and CDR2 FQNEAQ (reference sequence).

The chain is built from TRBV5-1 and TRBJ2-7; 9 bases map to TRBD1. CDR1 and CDR2 from the germline V gene are SGHRS and YFSETQ. There are 15 residues in the CDR3. V shed 3 bases and J 2 bases; nucleotides not matched to a gene: 6. The CDR3 DNA sequence: TGCGCCAGCAGCTCTTCACAGGGGGCTGCCTACGAGCAGTACTTC. This encodes CASSSSQGAAYEQYF.

The CDR3: CASSPRTSGRAYEQYF. The CDR3 bases are TGTGCCAGCAGTCCCCGGACTAGCGGACGGGCTTACGAGCAGTACTTC. This chain joins TRBV27 and TRBJ2-7; TRBD2 matches 10 bases. CDR1 and CDR2 from the germline V gene are MNHEY and SMNVEV (reference sequence). This CDR3 spans 16 amino acids. With 5 bases clipped from V and 4 bases from J, the junction kept 11 bases outside the gene matches.

The V call is TRBV27, the J call TRBJ2-3; weak D call: TRBD1 (6 bases). CDR3 size: 16 residues. The ends were cut back, 5 bases at V and 1 base at J, with 16 bases in the middle. Germline V gives CDR1 MNHEY, CDR2 SMNVEV (reference sequence). The CDR3 loop is CASSMKPGQRTDTQYF. CDR3 sequence (DNA): TGTGCCAGCAGTATGAAACCGGGACAACGCACAGATACGCAGTATTTT.

This clone was seen only once. The chain is built from TRBV10-3 and TRBJ1-2, with TRBD1 matching over 10 bases. CDR3 length: 13 amino acids. Germline CDR1 ENHRY, CDR2 SYGVKD. V lost 6 bases and J lost 3; bases outside the gene matches: 1. The CDR3 loop reads CAIRDRGDYGYTF. The CDR3 bases are TGTGCCATCAGGGACAGGGGGGACTATGGCTACACCTTC.

This chain joins TRBV12-5 and TRBJ1-1; 7 bases align to TRBD1. V lost 10 bases, J lost 6 bases, and 5 bases stayed unmatched. Germline CDR1 reads LGHNT; CDR2 reads FRNRAP. The CDR3 consists of 11 residues. This chain's CDR3 is CATIQGAEAFF. CDR3 bases: TGTGCTACCATCCAGGGGGCTGAAGCTTTCTTT. The full variable domain, completed using reference TRBV12-5 and TRBJ1-1, is DARVTQTPRHKVTEMGQEVTMRCQPILGHNTVFWYRQTMMQGLELLAYFRNRAPLDDSGMPKDRFSAEMPDATLATLKIQPSEPRDSAVYFCATIQGAEAFFGQGTRLTVV.

The chain joins TRBV19 to TRBJ2-5; D unclear. Trimming took 6 bases from V and 0 from J, leaving 11 bases between them. This CDR3 region has 14 residues. The germline CDR1 and CDR2 sequences are LNHDA and SQIVND (reference sequence). This chain's CDR3 is CASSPYGNQETQYF. CDR3 coding DNA: TGTGCCAGTAGCCCTTACGGAAACCAAGAGACCCAGTACTTC.

This clone is a singleton in its sample. This rearrangement joins TRBV11-2 to TRBJ1-2, with a tentative D call TRBD1 (5 bases). The germline V gene encodes CDR1 SGHAT and CDR2 FQNNGV. The CDR3 covers 16 residues. Trimming removed 4 bases from V and 3 bases from J, with 18 bases in between. The CDR3 loop is CASSSANTGTDYGYTF. CDR3 DNA sequence: TGTGCCAGCAGCTCGGCAAATACCGGGACTGACTATGGCTACACCTTC.

Of note for this clone: At one end, the junction sequence differs from germline, possibly due to a read error. The chain has TRBV7-9 and TRBJ2-7, with no clear D. Germline CDR1 and CDR2: SEHNR and FQNEAQ (reference sequence). The CDR3 loop spans 11 amino acids. For the CDR3, the DNA is TGTGCCAGCACCGACCTCGCCGAGGAGTACTTC. Translating it yields CASTDLAEEYF.

Notes on this clone: Other DNA sequences in the same sample also yield this CDR3. The chain is built from TRBV29-1 and TRBJ2-7; TRBD2 is a possible D gene (6 bases). The CDR3 loop spans 12 amino acids. Between the trimmed V and J ends, which lost 5 bases and 4 bases, there was a span of 12 bases. Looked up from germline, CDR1 is SQVTM and CDR2 is ANQGSEA. The CDR3: CSVRASAYEQYF. The CDR3 DNA follows: TGCAGCGTTCGAGCTAGCGCTTACGAGCAGTACTTC.

V usage is TRBV19 and J usage is TRBJ2-1; TRBD2 agrees at 11 bases. With 1 base clipped from V and 9 bases from J, the junction kept 5 bases outside the gene matches. This CDR3 comprises 15 residues. Germline V gene sequence: CDR1 LNHDA, CDR2 SQIVND (reference sequence). This chain's CDR3 is CASSIGLAGGFEQFF. For the CDR3, the DNA is TGTGCCAGTAGTATAGGGCTAGCGGGAGGATTTGAGCAGTTCTTC.

The rearrangement links TRBV9 to TRBJ1-3; tentatively, D is TRBD1 (5 bases). The CDR3 has 17 residues. Trimming shortened V by 3 bases and J by 0 bases, and 16 bases separated the two germline ends. Per germline, CDR1 SGDLS and CDR2 YYNGEE. CDR3 in amino acids: CASSAGAGRLSGNTIYF. For the CDR3, the DNA is TGTGCCAGCAGCGCCGGGGCAGGCCGCCTCTCTGGAAACACCATATATTTT.